This entry lists 15 T cell receptor beta chains sequenced from one sample in a study of OX40 agonist ivuxolimab in advanced cancers. The repertoire was sequenced with immunoSEQ multiplex PCR; TCRdb's copy has only in-frame clones and lacks some. This sample yields 36,000 or so clones, of which about 87% are seen a single time; 4% to 5% belongs to the top ten. The sample was CD4+ or CD8+ T cells sorted from blood, taken in a trial of the OX40 agonist ivuxolimab. The receptors originated from an adult with an advanced solid tumor such as melanoma, head and neck, liver or kidney cancer.

V and J are TRBV7-9 and TRBJ1-3; 8 bases are shared with TRBD1. The CDR3 is made up of 14 amino acids. V shed 7 bases and J 2 bases; nucleotides not matched to a gene: 4. Germline values: CDR1 SEHNR, CDR2 FQNEAQ (reference sequence). The CDR3 is CASTSTGAGNTIYF. In DNA, the CDR3 is TGTGCCAGCACCTCGACAGGGGCTGGAAACACCATATATTTT.

V usage is TRBV29-1 and J usage is TRBJ1-4, with a tentative D call TRBD1 (5 bases). Germline V gene lookup returns CDR1 SQVTM and CDR2 ANQGSEA. Trimming cost V 6 bases and J 8 bases, with 19 bases left between them. This CDR3 contains 14 residues. The CDR3 DNA is TGCAGCGTGCAGGGCGTAGGGTTACGGGAAAAACTGTTTTTT. Protein product: CSVQGVGLREKLFF.

V usage is TRBV14 and J usage is TRBJ2-5; 15 nucleotides align to TRBD2. After removal of 2 bases from V and 5 bases from J, the junction contained 9 bases not matched to a gene. Germline assignment: CDR1 SGHDN and CDR2 FVKESK. The CDR3 runs 18 residues. Written as DNA, the CDR3 is TGTGCCAGCAGCCAACTGAAGCCCGGACTAGCGGGGGGGGAGACCCAGTACTTC. It encodes CASSQLKPGLAGGETQYF.

This clone was counted once. The genes are TRBV18 and TRBJ1-4; the D gene is possibly TRBD1 (5 bases). The V gene lost 3 bases and the J gene lost 5 bases, with 16 bases spanning the gap. The germline V gene encodes CDR1 KGHSH and CDR2 LQKENI. The CDR3 sequence is 16 residues long. The CDR3 DNA sequence: TGTGCCAGCTCACCCCTGGCTGGGACGGGCAATGAAAAACTGTTTTTT. Its protein product is CASSPLAGTGNEKLFF.

With respect to this clone: An end of the junction differs from the germline gene, which may be a read error. V gene TRBV10-3 combines with J gene TRBJ1-2, with D perhaps matching TRBD1 (5 bases). CDR1 and CDR2 from the germline V gene are ENHRY and SYGVKD. The CDR3 is made up of 13 amino acids. CDR3 sequence: CAISEPTSGGGGF. DNA of the CDR3: TGTGCCATCAGTGAGCCTACTTCGGGAGGCGGGGGCTTC.

The chain is built from TRBV2 and TRBJ1-6; unclear D gene. The CDR3 is 16 residues long. V was shortened by 7 bases and J by 2 bases, with 15 bases between the two germline ends. Germline lookup yields CDR1 SNHLY and CDR2 FYNNEI. The CDR3 is CASTLTAGTYNSPLHF. CDR3 nucleotides: TGTGCCAGCACCCTGACCGCAGGTACCTATAATTCACCCCTCCACTTT.

This clone occurred once. The chain carries TRBV15 and TRBJ2-1, with 8 bases aligning to TRBD2. V lost 2 bases and J lost 8; bases outside the gene matches: 11. There are 16 residues in the CDR3. From germline, CDR1 is LNHNV and CDR2 YYDKDF (reference sequence). In DNA, the CDR3 is TGTGCCACCAGCAGATCGGCCGGGACTAGGTCTCATGAGCAGTTCTTC. Translation gives CATSRSAGTRSHEQFF. The complete variable domain, with remaining parts taken from reference TRBV15 and TRBJ2-1, reads DAMVIQNPRYQVTQFGKPVTLSCSQTLNHNVMYWYQQKSSQAPKLLFHYYDKDFNNEADTPDNFQSRRPNTSFCFLDIRSPGLGDTAMYLCATSRSAGTRSHEQFFGPGTRLTVL.

The chain combines TRBV18 with TRBJ2-2; D ambiguous. The V and J ends lost 2 bases and 0 bases respectively, with 7 bases between them. Per the germline V gene, CDR1 is KGHSH and CDR2 is LQKENI. CDR3 length equals 15 residues. CDR3 in amino acids: CASSPSSANTGELFF. As DNA, the CDR3 is TGTGCCAGCTCACCAAGTAGTGCGAACACCGGGGAGCTGTTTTTT.

This sequence joins TRBV6-7 and TRBJ2-7; 7 positions match TRBD1. TRBV6-7 is assigned to the ORF class and has an uncertain function. The CDR3 totals 17 residues. V lost 2 bases, J lost 5 bases, and 15 bases stayed unmatched. The CDR3 region is CASSYPNRTGRSHEQYF. CDR3 bases: TGTGCCAGCAGTTACCCGAACCGGACAGGCCGGTCCCACGAGCAGTACTTC.

The V gene is TRBV28, the J gene TRBJ1-5; D is ambiguous. The CDR3 sequence is 16 residues long. V shed 5 bases and J shed 1 base, with 15 bases lying between them. Germline lookup yields CDR1 MDHEN and CDR2 SYDVKM. The CDR3 protein is CASSLRPAVSNQPQHF. The CDR3 region has the DNA TGTGCCAGCAGTCTCCGACCGGCTGTGAGCAATCAGCCCCAGCATTTT.

This sequence joins TRBV19 and TRBJ1-1, with 7 nucleotides matching TRBD1. The ends lost 10 bases at V and 1 base at J; junction bases unmatched: 6. The CDR3 consists of 13 residues. From germline, CDR1 is LNHDA and CDR2 SQIVND (reference sequence). CDR3 loop: CATSWTGNTEAFF. CDR3 DNA sequence: TGTGCCACCTCTTGGACAGGGAACACTGAAGCTTTCTTT.

The gene calls are TRBV4-2 and TRBJ2-2; 11 nucleotides match TRBD2. Trimming cost V 2 bases and J 4 bases; bases outside gene matches: 6. The germline V gene has CDR1 LGHNA and CDR2 YNFKEQ. The CDR3 has 17 residues. The CDR3 protein is CASSQTSGSLGTGELFF. CDR3 nucleotide sequence: TGTGCCAGCAGCCAAACTAGCGGGAGCCTGGGCACCGGGGAGCTGTTTTTT.

This clone was seen a few times. CDR3 nucleotides: TGTGCCAGCAGTTACAGGAATCAGCCCCAGCATTTT. Its protein is CASSYRNQPQHF. This chain connects TRBV27 to TRBJ1-5; tentative D call: TRBD1 (5 bases). This CDR3 is built from 12 residues. The V end lost 4 bases, the J end lost 4 bases, and 5 bases lay between the germline ends. Germline V gene lookup returns CDR1 MNHEY and CDR2 SMNVEV (reference sequence).

The rearrangement links TRBV28 to TRBJ2-3; TRBD2 matches 11 bases. The CDR3 runs 18 residues. V lost 6 bases to trimming and J lost 0 bases; unmatched junction nucleotides: 11. In germline, CDR1 is MDHEN, CDR2 SYDVKM. The DNA of the CDR3 is TGTGCCAGCAGAACCACTAGCGGGAGAGCTTTCAGCACAGATACGCAGTATTTT. Protein: CASRTTSGRAFSTDTQYF. The variable domain in full, with the rest retrieved from reference TRBV28 and TRBJ2-3, is DVKVTQSSRYLVKRTGEKVFLECVQDMDHENMFWYRQDPGLGLRLIYFSYDVKMKEKGDIPEGYSVSREKKERFSLILESASTNQTSMYLCASRTTSGRAFSTDTQYFGPGTRLTVL.

V usage is TRBV5-8 and J usage is TRBJ2-3; no firm D call. V lost 1 base, J lost 1 base, and 7 bases lay in between. Germline V gives CDR1 SGHTS, CDR2 YDEGEE. This CDR3 spans 14 amino acids. The CDR3 DNA reads TGTGCCAGCAGCTTGATTCAGGGCACAGATACGCAGTATTTT. It codes for CASSLIQGTDTQYF.